These 2 T cell receptor beta chains originate from one sample sequenced in a study of neoadjuvant anti-PD-1 for oral cavity cancer. Generated by immunoSEQ multiplex PCR, the TCRdb table keeps only in-frame clones and is missing some. The sample has approximately 45,000 clones; 77% are singletons. The time point here: after neoadjuvant nivolumab, at surgical resection. The sample here was PBMCs, taken after nivolumab (anti-PD-1) treatment. The receptor set was obtained from a person aged 35-80 years with oral cavity squamous cell carcinoma.

This clone showed up just a few times. This chain uses TRBV28 with TRBJ1-5, with D possibly TRBD1 on 5 matching bases. Trimming stripped 4 bases from V and 3 bases from J, with 13 bases between. This CDR3 region has 15 residues. Germline-derived CDR1 and CDR2 are MDHEN and SYDVKM. The CDR3 nucleotides are TGTGCCAGCAGTTCCGGCGGGGGACCCAATCAGCCCCAGCATTTT. It yields the protein CASSSGGGPNQPQHF.

This clone has only one observation. The chain is built from TRBV5-1 and TRBJ2-1; D perhaps matches TRBD1 (6 bases). CDR1 and CDR2 (germline): SGHRS, YFSETQ. The V end lost 4 bases, the J end lost 4 bases, and 12 bases lay between the germline ends. The CDR3 is 14 residues long. The CDR3 sequence: CASSRGQNYNEQFF. CDR3 DNA sequence: TGCGCCAGCAGCAGAGGACAGAATTACAATGAGCAGTTCTTC.